The 18 T cell receptor beta chains in this list originate from one sample, sequenced in a study of OX40 agonist ivuxolimab in advanced cancers. TCRdb keeps only in-frame clones here, not all; method: immunoSEQ multiplex PCR. This table holds some 70,000 clones, approximately 89% found once. This material consisted of CD4+ or CD8+ T cells sorted from blood, taken in a trial of the OX40 agonist ivuxolimab. These TCRs come from an adult with an advanced solid tumor such as melanoma, head and neck, liver or kidney cancer.

The chain links TRBV5-1 to TRBJ2-2, with a possible D match to TRBD1 (7 bases). The V end lost 2 bases, the J end lost 4 bases, and 15 bases lay between the germline ends. The CDR3 consists of 16 residues. Per the germline V gene, CDR1 is SGHRS and CDR2 is YFSETQ. The CDR3 DNA follows: TGCGCCAGCAGCTTCTCGGACAGGAGGGGCACCGGGGAGCTGTTTTTT. Its translation is CASSFSDRRGTGELFF.

This chain joins TRBV18 and TRBJ2-7, with D unclear. Germline assignment: CDR1 KGHSH and CDR2 LQKENI. Trimming removed 3 bases from V and 3 bases from J, with 12 bases in between. This CDR3 comprises 14 residues. The CDR3 DNA follows: TGTGCCAGCTCACCGGTGGCCACGGACTACGAGCAGTACTTC. This gives the protein CASSPVATDYEQYF.

The V and J genes are TRBV6-4 and TRBJ2-5; TRBD2 aligns across 9 bases. V lost 3 bases and J lost 2; bases outside the gene matches: 4. CDR3 size: 15 residues. CDR1 and CDR2 (germline): MRHNA, SNTAGT. The CDR3 spells CASSELAGEQETQYF. The DNA of the CDR3 is TGTGCCAGCAGTGAACTAGCGGGTGAACAAGAGACCCAGTACTTC.

This chain connects TRBV4-1 to TRBJ2-5; the match to TRBD2 covers 15 bases. With the DNA end fitting TRBJ2-7 better, the J assignment may be wrong. Germline loops: CDR1 MGHRA, CDR2 YSYEKL. The CDR3 extends over 18 amino acids. CDR3 sequence reads: CASSPVNGLAGGFYEQYF. In nucleotides, the CDR3 is TGCGCCAGCAGCCCCGTAAACGGACTAGCGGGAGGGTTCTACGAGCAGTACTTC.

The chain employs TRBV27 and TRBJ2-7; D unclear. V lost 8 bases, J lost 4 bases, and 12 bases lay in between. The germline CDR1 and CDR2 sequences are MNHEY and SMNVEV (reference sequence). CDR3 length: 12 residues. In DNA, the CDR3 is TGTGCCAGCGGATCTATAGGGTACGAGCAGTACTTC. This gives the protein CASGSIGYEQYF.

This chain uses TRBV7-2 with TRBJ2-7; a weak D match, TRBD1 (6 bases). Germline CDR1 SGHTA, CDR2 FQGNSA. V shed 6 bases and J shed 2 bases, with 17 bases lying between them. The CDR3 contains 15 residues. CDR3 nucleotide sequence: TGTGCCAGCAGTTATACTTCGGGACAAACCTACGAGCAGTACTTC. It specifies CASSYTSGQTYEQYF.

The chain is built from TRBV5-1 and TRBJ2-7, with 10 bases aligning to TRBD2. The ends lost 6 bases at V and 2 bases at J; junction bases unmatched: 5. This CDR3 has 14 amino acids. Germline CDR1 is SGHRS and CDR2 is YFSETQ. As DNA, the CDR3 is TGCGCCAGCACCCCCGGGACTAGCGCCTACGAGCAGTACTTC. Its protein product is CASTPGTSAYEQYF. Full variable domain (outside the CDR3, taken from reference TRBV5-1 and TRBJ2-7): KAGVTQTPRYLIKTRGQQVTLSCSPISGHRSVSWYQQTPGQGLQFLFEYFSETQRNKGNFPGRFSGRQFSNSRSEMNVSTLELGDSALYLCASTPGTSAYEQYFGPGTRLTVT.

This rearrangement joins TRBV6-5 to TRBJ2-5, with D maybe TRBD1 (5 bases). Germline V gene lookup returns CDR1 MNHEY and CDR2 SVGAGI. V lost 5 bases and J lost 7, with 17 bases in between. This CDR3 region has 14 residues. CDR3 sequence (DNA): TGTGCCAGCAGTGACCAAAACAGGCCGGGGACCCAGTACTTC. Protein: CASSDQNRPGTQYF.

This chain connects TRBV19 to TRBJ1-5; D ambiguous. The CDR3 is 13 amino acids. Trimming took off 8 bases at V and 4 bases at J, with 12 bases between the two ends. The germline V gene has CDR1 LNHDA and CDR2 SQIVND (reference sequence). The CDR3 nucleotides read TGTGCCAGTCGAACATGGGATAATCAGCCCCAGCATTTT. Protein product: CASRTWDNQPQHF.

The gene calls are TRBV30 and TRBJ2-5; D ambiguous. CDR3 length: 13 amino acids. The germline gives CDR1 GTSNPN, CDR2 SVGIG (reference sequence). The ends were cut back, 2 bases at V and 1 base at J, with 8 bases in the middle. The DNA for the CDR3 is TGTGCCTGGAGTTTTAAGGCCCAAGAGACCCAGTACTTC. The encoded protein is CAWSFKAQETQYF. Full variable domain (missing parts from reference TRBV30 and TRBJ2-5): SQTIHQWPATLVQPVGSPLSLECTVEGTSNPNLYWYRQAAGRGLQLLFYSVGIGQISSEVPQNLSASRPQDRQFILSSKKLLLSDSGFYLCAWSFKAQETQYFGPGTRLLVL.

The chain has TRBV6-1 and TRBJ1-5, with no clear D. The CDR3 has 14 residues. Germline V CDR1 and CDR2: MNHNS, SASEGT. V lost 5 bases, J lost 0 bases, and 8 bases lay in between. This CDR3 is CASSRAGSNQPQHF. DNA of the CDR3: TGTGCCAGCAGTCGAGCAGGTAGCAATCAGCCCCAGCATTTT.

The genes are TRBV9 and TRBJ2-1; 12 bases are a match to TRBD2. This CDR3 region has 14 residues. Germline CDR1 SGDLS, CDR2 YYNGEE. Losses at the gene ends were 7 bases for V and 8 bases for J; bases not matched to a gene: 7. The chain's CDR3 is CASATSGRPDEQFF. The CDR3 DNA reads as TGTGCCAGCGCGACTAGCGGGAGACCCGATGAGCAGTTCTTC.

CDR3 residues: CASSSRQGSGEQFF. In DNA, the CDR3 is TGTGCCAGCAGCTCCCGACAGGGCTCGGGTGAGCAGTTCTTC. The chain is built from TRBV11-3 and TRBJ2-1, with 7 bases lining up with TRBD1. J lost 9 bases, V lost 4 bases, and 9 bases had no gene match. Per germline, CDR1 SGHNT and CDR2 YENEEA. The CDR3 has 14 amino acids.

The chain uses TRBV27 and TRBJ1-2, with 8 bases fitting TRBD1. CDR1 and CDR2 from the germline V gene are MNHEY and SMNVEV (reference sequence). There are 14 residues in the CDR3. Trimming took 3 bases from V and 4 from J; bases not matched to a gene: 4. CDR3 bases: TGTGCCAGCAGTTTGCAGGGGGCAGGCTATGGCTACACCTTC. The encoded protein is CASSLQGAGYGYTF.

The chain links TRBV25-1 to TRBJ2-7; unclear D gene. The V end lost 2 bases, the J end lost 2 bases, and 7 bases lay between the germline ends. This CDR3 is 13 amino acids long. From germline, CDR1 is MGHDK and CDR2 SYGVNS. CDR3 in DNA: TGTGCCAGCAGTGAAAGAGGCCCCTACGAGCAGTACTTC. This gives the protein CASSERGPYEQYF.

V is TRBV15 and J is TRBJ2-7, with a possible D match to TRBD1 (5 bases). The CDR3 loop spans 15 amino acids. V was pared by 3 bases and J by 1 base, with 13 bases between. In germline, CDR1 is LNHNV, CDR2 YYDKDF (reference sequence). The CDR3 DNA follows: TGTGCCACCAGCAGTCCCGGACAAGGGTCCTACGAGCAGTACTTC. Its translation: CATSSPGQGSYEQYF.

In the case of this clone: Germline and junction disagree at one end, which may indicate a read error. The V and J genes are TRBV7-7 and TRBJ2-2; 10 nucleotides line up with TRBD2. Per germline, CDR1 SSHAT and CDR2 FNYEAQ (reference sequence). The CDR3 extends over 17 amino acids. In DNA, the CDR3 is TGTGCTAGCAGTCCCCTGGTGGCTAGCGGGAGAGGGGAGGAGCTGTTTTTT. Translating gives CASSPLVASGRGEELFF.

The rearrangement links TRBV11-1 to TRBJ1-1; possibly TRBD1 for D (6 bases). Per the germline V gene, CDR1 is SGHAT and CDR2 is FQDESV (reference sequence). With 2 bases removed from V and 8 bases from J, the gap between germline ends came to 12 bases. This CDR3 is 13 amino acids long. CDR3 region: CASSLSDREEAFF. The CDR3 DNA is TGTGCCAGCAGCTTATCGGACAGAGAAGAAGCTTTCTTT.